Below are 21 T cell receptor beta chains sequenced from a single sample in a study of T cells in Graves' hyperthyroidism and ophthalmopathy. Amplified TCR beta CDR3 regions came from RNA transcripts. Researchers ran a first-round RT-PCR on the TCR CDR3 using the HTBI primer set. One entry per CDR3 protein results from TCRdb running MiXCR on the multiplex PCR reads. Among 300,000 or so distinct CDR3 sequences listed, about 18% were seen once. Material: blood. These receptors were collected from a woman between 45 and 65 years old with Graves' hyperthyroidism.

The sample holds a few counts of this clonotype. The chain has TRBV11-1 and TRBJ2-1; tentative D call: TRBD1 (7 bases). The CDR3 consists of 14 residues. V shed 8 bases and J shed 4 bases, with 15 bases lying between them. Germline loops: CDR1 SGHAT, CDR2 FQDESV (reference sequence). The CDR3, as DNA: TGTGCCAGCGGCTGGCGGGACAGATACAATGAGCAGTTCTTC. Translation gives CASGWRDRYNEQFF. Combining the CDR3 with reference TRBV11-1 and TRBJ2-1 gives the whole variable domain EAEVAQSPRYKITEKSQAVAFWCDPISGHATLYWYRQILGQGPELLVQFQDESVVDDSQLPKDRFSAERLKGVDSTLKIQPAELGDSAMYLCASGWRDRYNEQFFGPGTRLTVL.

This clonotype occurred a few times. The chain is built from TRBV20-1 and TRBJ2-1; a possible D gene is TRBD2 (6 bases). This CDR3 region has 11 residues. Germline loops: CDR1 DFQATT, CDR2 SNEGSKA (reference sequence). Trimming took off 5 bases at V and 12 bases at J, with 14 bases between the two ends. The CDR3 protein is CSADPGTGQFF. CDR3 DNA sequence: TGCAGTGCTGACCCCGGGACTGGGCAGTTCTTC.

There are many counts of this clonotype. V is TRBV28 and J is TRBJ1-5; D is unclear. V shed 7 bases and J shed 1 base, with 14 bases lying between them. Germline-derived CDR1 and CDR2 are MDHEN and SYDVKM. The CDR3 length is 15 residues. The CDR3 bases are TGTGCCAGCACCCTGGGGTCCGCGAGCAATCAGCCCCAGCATTTT. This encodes CASTLGSASNQPQHF.

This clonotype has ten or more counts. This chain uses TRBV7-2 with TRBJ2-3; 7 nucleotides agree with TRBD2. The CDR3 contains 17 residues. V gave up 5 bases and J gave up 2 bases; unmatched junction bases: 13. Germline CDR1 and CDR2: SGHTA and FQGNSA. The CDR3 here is CASSRILLAVDTDTQYF. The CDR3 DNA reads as TGTGCCAGCAGCCGGATCCTCCTAGCGGTCGACACAGATACGCAGTATTTT.

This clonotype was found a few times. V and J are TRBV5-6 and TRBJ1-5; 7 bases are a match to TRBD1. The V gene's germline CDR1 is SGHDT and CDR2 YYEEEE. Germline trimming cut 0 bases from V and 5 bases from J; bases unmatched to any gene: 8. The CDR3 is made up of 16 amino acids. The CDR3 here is CASSLGSTGSYQPQHF. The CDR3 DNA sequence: TGTGCCAGCAGCTTGGGATCGACAGGGTCCTATCAGCCCCAGCATTTT.

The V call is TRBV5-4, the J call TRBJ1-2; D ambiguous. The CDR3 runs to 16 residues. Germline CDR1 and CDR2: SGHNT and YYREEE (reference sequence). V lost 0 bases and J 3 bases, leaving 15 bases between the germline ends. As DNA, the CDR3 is TGTGCCAGCAGCTTGGCCCGAGGTTCCGACTACTATGGCTACACCTTC. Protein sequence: CASSLARGSDYYGYTF.

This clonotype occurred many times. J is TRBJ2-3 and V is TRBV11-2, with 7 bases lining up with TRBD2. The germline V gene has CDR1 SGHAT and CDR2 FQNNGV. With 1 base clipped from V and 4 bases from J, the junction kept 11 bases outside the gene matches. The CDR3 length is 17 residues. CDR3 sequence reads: CASSLARDGRGADTQYF. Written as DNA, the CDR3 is TGTGCCAGCAGCTTAGCTCGGGACGGTCGGGGGGCAGATACGCAGTATTTT.

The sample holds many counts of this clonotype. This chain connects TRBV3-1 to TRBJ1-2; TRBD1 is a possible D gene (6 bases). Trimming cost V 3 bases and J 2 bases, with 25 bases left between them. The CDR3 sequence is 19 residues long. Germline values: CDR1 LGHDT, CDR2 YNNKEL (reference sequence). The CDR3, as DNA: TGTGCCAGCAGCCAGGCGAACAGGGATTATCGGGGTAAGAACTATGGCTACACCTTC. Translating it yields CASSQANRDYRGKNYGYTF.

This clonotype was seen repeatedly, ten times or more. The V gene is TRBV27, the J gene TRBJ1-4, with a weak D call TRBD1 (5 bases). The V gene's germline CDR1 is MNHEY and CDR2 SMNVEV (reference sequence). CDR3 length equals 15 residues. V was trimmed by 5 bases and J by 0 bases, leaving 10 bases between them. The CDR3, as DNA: TGTGCCAGCAGTGGGACGGACGCAACTAATGAAAAACTGTTTTTT. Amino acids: CASSGTDATNEKLFF. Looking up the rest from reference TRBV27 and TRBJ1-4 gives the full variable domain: EAQVTQNPRYLITVTGKKLTVTCSQNMNHEYMSWYRQDPGLGLRQIYYSMNVEVTDKGDVPEGYKVSRKEKRNFPLILESPSPNQTSLYFCASSGTDATNEKLFFGSGTQLSVL.

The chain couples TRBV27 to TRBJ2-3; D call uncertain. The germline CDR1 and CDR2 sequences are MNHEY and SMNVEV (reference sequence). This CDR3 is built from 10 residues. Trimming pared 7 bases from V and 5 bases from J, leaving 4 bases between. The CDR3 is CASNRDTQYF. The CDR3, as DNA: TGTGCCAGCAACCGAGATACGCAGTATTTT.

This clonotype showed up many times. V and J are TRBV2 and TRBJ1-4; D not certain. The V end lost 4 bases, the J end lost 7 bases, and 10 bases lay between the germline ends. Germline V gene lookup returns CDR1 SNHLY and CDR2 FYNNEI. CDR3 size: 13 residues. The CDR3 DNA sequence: TGTGCCAGCAGTGGTATAGGGTTTGAAAAACTGTTTTTT. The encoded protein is CASSGIGFEKLFF.

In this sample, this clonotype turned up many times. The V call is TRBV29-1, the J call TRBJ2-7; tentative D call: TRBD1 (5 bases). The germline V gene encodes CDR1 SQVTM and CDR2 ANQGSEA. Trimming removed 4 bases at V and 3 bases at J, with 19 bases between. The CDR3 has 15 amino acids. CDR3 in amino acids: CSVAPRAGNRYEQYF. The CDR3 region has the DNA TGCAGCGTTGCCCCCAGGGCAGGCAACCGCTACGAGCAGTACTTC.

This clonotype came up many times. This chain's CDR3 is CASSLKRDISNQPQHF. The CDR3 DNA reads as TGCGCCAGCAGCTTGAAGCGGGACATTAGCAATCAGCCCCAGCATTTT. The chain uses TRBV5-1 and TRBJ1-5; tentatively, D is TRBD1 (6 bases). V lost 1 base and J lost 0, with 11 bases in between. The CDR3 sequence is 16 residues long. The germline gives CDR1 SGHRS, CDR2 YFSETQ. Combining the CDR3 with reference TRBV5-1 and TRBJ1-5 gives the whole variable domain KAGVTQTPRYLIKTRGQQVTLSCSPISGHRSVSWYQQTPGQGLQFLFEYFSETQRNKGNFPGRFSGRQFSNSRSEMNVSTLELGDSALYLCASSLKRDISNQPQHFGDGTRLSIL.

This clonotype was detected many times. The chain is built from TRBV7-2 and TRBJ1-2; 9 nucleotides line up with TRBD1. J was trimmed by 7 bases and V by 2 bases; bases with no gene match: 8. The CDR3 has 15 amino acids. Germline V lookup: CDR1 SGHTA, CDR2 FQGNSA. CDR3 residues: CASSLTGTGRLGYTF. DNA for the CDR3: TGTGCCAGCAGCTTAACCGGGACAGGGCGGCTTGGCTACACCTTC.

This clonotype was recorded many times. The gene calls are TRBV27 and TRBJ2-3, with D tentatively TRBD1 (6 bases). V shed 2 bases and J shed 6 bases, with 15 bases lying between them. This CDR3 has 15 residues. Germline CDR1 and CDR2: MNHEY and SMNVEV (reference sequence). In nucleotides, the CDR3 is TGTGCCAGCAGTTTAGGACAGTCGGTCACGGATACGCAGTATTTT. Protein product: CASSLGQSVTDTQYF.

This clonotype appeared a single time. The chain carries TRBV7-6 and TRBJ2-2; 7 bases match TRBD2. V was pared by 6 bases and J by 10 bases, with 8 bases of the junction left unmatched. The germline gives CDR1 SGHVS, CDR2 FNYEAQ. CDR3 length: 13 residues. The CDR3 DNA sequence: TGTGCCAGCAGACGAGCTGGACTAGAGGAGCTGTTTTTT. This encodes CASRRAGLEELFF. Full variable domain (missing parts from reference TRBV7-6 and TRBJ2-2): GAGVSQSPRYKVTKRGQDVALRCDPISGHVSLYWYRQALGQGPEFLTYFNYEAQQDKSGLPNDRFSAERPEGSISTLTIQRTEQRDSAMYRCASRRAGLEELFFGEGSRLTVL.

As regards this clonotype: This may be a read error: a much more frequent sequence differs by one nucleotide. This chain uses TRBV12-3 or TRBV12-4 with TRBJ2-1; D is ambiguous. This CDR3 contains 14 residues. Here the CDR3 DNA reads TGTGCCAGCAGTTTAGTGGGATCCCTCAATGAGCAGTCCTTC. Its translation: CASSLVGSLNEQSF.

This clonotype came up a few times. The CDR3 is CASSPWERDNEQFF. DNA for the CDR3: TGTGCCAGCAGCCCCTGGGAGCGGGACAATGAGCAGTTCTTC. J is TRBJ2-1 and V is TRBV6-2 or TRBV6-3, with D possibly being TRBD2 (6 bases). The ends were cut back, 6 bases at V and 5 bases at J, with 14 bases in the middle. The CDR3 covers 14 residues. Per the germline V gene, CDR1 is MNHEY and CDR2 is SVGEGT.

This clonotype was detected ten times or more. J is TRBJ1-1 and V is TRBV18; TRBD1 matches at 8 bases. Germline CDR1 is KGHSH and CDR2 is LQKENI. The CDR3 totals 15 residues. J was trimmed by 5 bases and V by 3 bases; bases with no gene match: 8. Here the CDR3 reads CASSPGQATGTEAFF. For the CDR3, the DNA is TGTGCCAGCTCACCGGGACAGGCCACGGGAACTGAAGCTTTCTTT.

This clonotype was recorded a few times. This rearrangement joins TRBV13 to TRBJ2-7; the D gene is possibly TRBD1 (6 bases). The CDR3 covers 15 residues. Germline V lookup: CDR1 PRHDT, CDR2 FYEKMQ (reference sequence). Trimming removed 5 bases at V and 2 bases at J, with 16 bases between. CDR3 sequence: CASSPGAGETYEQYF. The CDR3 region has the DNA TGTGCCAGCAGCCCAGGGGCAGGGGAGACCTACGAGCAGTACTTC. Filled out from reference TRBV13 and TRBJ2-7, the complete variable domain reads AAGVIQSPRHLIKEKRETATLKCYPIPRHDTVYWYQQGPGQDPQFLISFYEKMQSDKGSIPDRFSAQQFSDYHSELNMSSLELGDSALYFCASSPGAGETYEQYFGPGTRLTVT.

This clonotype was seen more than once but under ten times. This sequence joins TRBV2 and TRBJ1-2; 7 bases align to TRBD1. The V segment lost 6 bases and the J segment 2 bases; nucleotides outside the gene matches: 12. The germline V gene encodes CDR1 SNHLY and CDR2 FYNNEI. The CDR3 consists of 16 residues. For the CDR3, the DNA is TGTGCCAGCAGCGAACTGACAGGGCATCTCAACTATGGCTACACCTTC. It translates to CASSELTGHLNYGYTF. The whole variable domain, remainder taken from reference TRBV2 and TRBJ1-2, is EPEVTQTPSHQVTQMGQEVILRCVPISNHLYFYWYRQILGQKVEFLVSFYNNEISEKSEIFDDQFSVERPDGSNFTLKIRSTKLEDSAMYFCASSELTGHLNYGYTFGSGTRLTVV.